This TCR beta chain was identified in a study of glioma-infiltrating T cells. A word on this clonotype: The target antigen is unknown.

The iRepertoire nested amplicon-rescue multiplex PCR amplified TCR alpha and beta CDR3s from RNA. TCRdb itself ran the multiplex PCR reads through MiXCR, one entry per CDR3 protein. Among more than 95,000 distinct CDR3 sequences, about 30% were seen once, and the ten largest hold approximately 43%. Regarding the study as a whole: Gliomas, especially low-grade, showed above-expected tissue-blood divergence; non-neoplastic patients showed below.

Trimming pared 6 bases from V and 0 bases from J, leaving 18 bases between. Per the germline V gene, CDR1 is MNHNS and CDR2 is SASEGT. CDR3 length: 18 amino acids. Sequencing was done on a sample of glioma tissue, nonneoplastic brain tissue, or PBMCs (not recorded which). The chain joins TRBV6-1 to TRBJ1-6; maybe TRBD1 (5 bases). The TCR was taken from a human donor with low-grade glioma or glioblastoma, undergoing nonglioma brain surgery, or in good health (not recorded which). CDR3 protein: CASSHPDSASSYNSPLHF. The DNA of the CDR3 is TGTGCCAGCAGCCATCCCGACAGCGCCAGCTCCTATAATTCACCCCTCCACTTT.